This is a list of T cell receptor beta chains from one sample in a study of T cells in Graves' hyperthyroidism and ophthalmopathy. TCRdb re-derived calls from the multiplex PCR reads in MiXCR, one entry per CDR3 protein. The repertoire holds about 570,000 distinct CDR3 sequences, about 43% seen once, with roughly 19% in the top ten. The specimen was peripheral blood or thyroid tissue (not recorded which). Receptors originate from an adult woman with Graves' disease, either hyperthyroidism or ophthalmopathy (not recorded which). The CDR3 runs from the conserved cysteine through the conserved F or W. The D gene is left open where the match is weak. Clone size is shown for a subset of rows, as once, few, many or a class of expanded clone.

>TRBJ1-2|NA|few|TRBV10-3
TGTGCCATCAGTGAGCTTATCGACAACCATGGCTACACCTTC
CAISELIDNHGYTF
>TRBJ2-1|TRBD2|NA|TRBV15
TGTGCCACCAGCAGAGGCGAAGGGGAGGGCCATGAGCAGTTCTTC
CATSRGEGEGHEQFF
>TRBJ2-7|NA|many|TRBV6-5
TGTGCCAGCAGCCGCACCATTAGCAGGACCGGCTCCTACGAGCAGTACTTC
CASSRTISRTGSYEQYF
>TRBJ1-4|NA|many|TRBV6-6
TGTGCCAGCATCCAAACAGGGAGCGAAAAACTGTTTTTT
CASIQTGSEKLFF
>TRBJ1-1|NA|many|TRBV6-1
TGTGCCAGCAGCCCCTATACACTTGAAGCTTTCTTT
CASSPYTLEAFF
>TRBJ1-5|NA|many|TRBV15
TGTGCCACCGCTACCTCAGAGGGGGGGTTGCGCAATCAGCCCCAGCATTTT
CATATSEGGLRNQPQHF
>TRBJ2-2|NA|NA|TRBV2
TGTGCCAGCAGGGAGGGAAGGAGTGGCACCGGGGAGCTGTTTTTT
CASREGRSGTGELFF
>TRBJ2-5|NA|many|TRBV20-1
TGCAGTGCAAGAGACAGGATTTCACAAGAGACCCAGTACTTC
CSARDRISQETQYF
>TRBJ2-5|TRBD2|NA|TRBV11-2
TGTGCCAGCAGCCAGACGGGGGGAAAGGCTAAAGAGACCCAGTACTTC
CASSQTGGKAKETQYF
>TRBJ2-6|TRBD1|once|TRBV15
TGTGCCACCAGCAGGGCCGGGACAGGCCCGAAGGTTGGGGCCAACGTCCTGACTTTC
CATSRAGTGPKVGANVLTF